Included here is one TCR beta chain sequence, with context. Its target is not known. The data are from a study of cytomegalovirus exposure and HLA in healthy donors. Study-wide findings and caveats: Relative to equally common others, HLA-associated TCR beta chains showed greater clonal expansion in a later analysis.

13 Jbeta primers and 60 Vbeta primers were used for the PCR. Sequencing was performed with immunoSEQ multiplex PCR; in TCRdb, only in-frame clones are kept and a portion is missing. The profile shows roughly 180,000 clones, around 80% of them singletons. The CDR3 loop spans 14 amino acids. CDR1 is GTSNPN, CDR2 SVGIG, per germline (reference sequence). The J segment lost 3 bases and the V segment lost 3 bases, leaving 5 bases of the junction unmatched. Participants comprised healthy donors of bone marrow. The chain joins TRBV30 to TRBJ1-5, with 7 bases that match TRBD1. Material: PBMCs. The sequence was collected from a woman between 50 and 59 years old in good health and CMV-seropositive. CDR3 residues: CAWSPGTVNQPQHF. The CDR3 coding sequence is TGTGCCTGGAGCCCCGGGACAGTCAATCAGCCCCAGCATTTT.